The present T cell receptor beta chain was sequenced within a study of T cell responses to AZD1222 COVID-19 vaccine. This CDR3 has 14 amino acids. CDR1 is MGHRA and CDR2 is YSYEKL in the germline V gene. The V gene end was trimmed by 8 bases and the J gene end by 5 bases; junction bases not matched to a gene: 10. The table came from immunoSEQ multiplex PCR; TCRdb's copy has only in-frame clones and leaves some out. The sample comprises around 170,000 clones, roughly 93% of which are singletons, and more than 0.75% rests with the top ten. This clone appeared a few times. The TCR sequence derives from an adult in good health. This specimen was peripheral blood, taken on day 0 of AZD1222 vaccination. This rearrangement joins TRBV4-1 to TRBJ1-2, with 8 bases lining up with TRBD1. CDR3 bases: TGCGCCAGCCGATCAGGACAGGGTGGGTATGGCTACACCTTC. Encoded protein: CASRSGQGGYGYTF.